This T cell receptor (beta chain) was captured by sequencing in a study of CD8 T cells in Susac syndrome. Study-level background: Clinical remission applied to under 10 sequenced Susac syndrome patients, and six had active disease.

This clonotype is a singleton in its sample. Trimming cost V 0 bases and J 4 bases, with 22 bases left between them. The CDR3 has 18 amino acids. Germline CDR1 is LGHDT and CDR2 is YNNKEL (reference sequence). Roughly 0.45 to 1 ug RNA was reverse transcribed with random hexamers. Across 54 Vbeta and 13 Jbeta, TCR beta CDR3 was amplified with immunoSEQ multiplex PCR. TCRdb ran MiXCR on the immunoSEQ multiplex PCR reads and lists one entry per CDR3 protein. The data contain 200,000 to 250,000 distinct CDR3 sequences, roughly 93% of them singletons. All included Susac syndrome patients satisfied recently defined diagnostic criteria for definite or probable disease.

This rearrangement joins TRBV3-1 to TRBJ2-7, with D unclear. This receptor was taken from a human donor with Susac syndrome. Sample: CD4+ T cells from PBMCs. The CDR3 bases are TGTGCCAGCAGCCAAGAGTGTCGACGTGAAGTCCTACAGTACGAGCAGTACTTC. This translates into CASSQECRREVLQYEQYF.